This T cell receptor beta chain originates from a study of blood T cell repertoires in COVID-19. Study-level background: T cells, B-cell-depleted T cells, or PBMCs supplied cDNA or gDNA.

Per germline, CDR1 MNHNS and CDR2 SASEGT. The CDR3 is 15 residues long. Deletions cut 0 bases from V and 6 bases from J, with 11 bases between. In the study's own analysis: Amplification with reference gene primers provided the estimates of nucleated cell counts. This table comes from immunoSEQ multiplex PCR, and its TCRdb copy is limited to in-frame clones, with some not included. V and J calls and clone size are those listed in that table; D and trimming were worked out from the DNA. The sample contains about 100,000 clones, 80% of which appear only once. The sequenced sample consisted of peripheral blood. The chain joins TRBV6-1 to TRBJ1-4; a possible D gene is TRBD1 (6 bases). This TCR was recovered from a man aged 70 or older with active or convalescent COVID-19. In nucleotides, the CDR3 is TGTGCCAGCAGTGAAGCGCGCGGGGGCGATGAAAAACTGTTTTTT. Translation: CASSEARGGDEKLFF.